Below are 4 T cell receptor beta chains sequenced from a single sample in a study of Graves' ophthalmopathy and Graves' hyperthyroidism. Amplifying from RNA transcripts, the study obtained TCR beta CDR3 regions. HTBI primers were used in a first-round RT-PCR, which preceded a second-round multiplex PCR. TCRdb itself ran the multiplex PCR reads through MiXCR, one entry per CDR3 protein. The sample yields approximately 460,000 distinct CDR3 sequences, around an eighth seen once. Sequenced: blood. The origin of the receptors is a woman in her thirties with Graves' ophthalmopathy.

The chain uses TRBV29-1 and TRBJ2-5; the D gene could be TRBD1 or TRBD2 (6 bases each). In germline, CDR1 is SQVTM, CDR2 ANQGSEA. V lost 6 bases and J lost 1, with 15 bases in between. CDR3 size: 14 residues. In DNA form, the CDR3 reads TGCAGCGTGAACCCGGGGGCCCTCCAAGAGACCCAGTACTTC. It specifies CSVNPGALQETQYF.

CDR3 region: CASSQDPAGSPLHF. The CDR3 bases are TGCGCCAGCAGCCAAGACCCTGCTGGTTCACCCCTCCACTTT. The chain uses TRBV4-1 and TRBJ1-6, with unresolved D. V shed 0 bases and J shed 9 bases, with 9 bases lying between them. This CDR3 has 14 amino acids. CDR1 and CDR2 from the germline V gene are MGHRA and YSYEKL.

V is TRBV30 and J is TRBJ2-7; D is ambiguous. The CDR3 length is 12 residues. V lost 2 bases, J lost 0 bases, and 5 bases lay in between. Germline V gives CDR1 GTSNPN, CDR2 SVGIG (reference sequence). CDR3 nucleotides: TGTGCCTGGAGTAGTGTCTCCTACGAGCAGTACTTC. Its protein product is CAWSSVSYEQYF.

There are many counts of this clonotype. The chain couples TRBV19 to TRBJ2-5; D gene ambiguous. The CDR3 covers 15 residues. V lost 5 bases to trimming and J lost 2 bases, with 15 bases between them. Germline CDR1 and CDR2: LNHDA and SQIVND (reference sequence). CDR3: CASSRGRIFQETQYF. Written as DNA, the CDR3 is TGTGCCAGTAGTCGCGGCCGGATTTTTCAAGAGACCCAGTACTTC.